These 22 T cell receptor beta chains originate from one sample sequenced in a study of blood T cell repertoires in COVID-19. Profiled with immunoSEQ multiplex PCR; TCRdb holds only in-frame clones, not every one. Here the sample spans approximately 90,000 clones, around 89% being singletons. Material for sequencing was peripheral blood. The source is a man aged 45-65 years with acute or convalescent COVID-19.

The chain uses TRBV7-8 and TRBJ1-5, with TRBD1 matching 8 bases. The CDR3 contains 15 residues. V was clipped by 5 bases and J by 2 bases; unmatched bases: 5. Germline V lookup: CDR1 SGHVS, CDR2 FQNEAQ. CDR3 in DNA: TGTGCCAGCAGCCCGGCAGGGGGCGGCAATCAGCCCCAGCATTTT. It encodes CASSPAGGGNQPQHF. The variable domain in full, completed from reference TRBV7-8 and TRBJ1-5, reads GAGVSQSPRYKVAKRGQDVALRCDPISGHVSLFWYQQALGQGPEFLTYFQNEAQLDKSGLPSDRFFAERPEGSVSTLKIQRTQQEDSAVYLCASSPAGGGNQPQHFGDGTRLSIL.

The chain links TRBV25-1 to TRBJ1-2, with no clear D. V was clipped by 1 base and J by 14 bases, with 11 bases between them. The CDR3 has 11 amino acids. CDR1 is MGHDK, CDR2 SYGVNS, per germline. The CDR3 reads CASSELGRYTF. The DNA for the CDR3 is TGTGCCAGCAGTGAATTGGGGAGATATACCTTC.

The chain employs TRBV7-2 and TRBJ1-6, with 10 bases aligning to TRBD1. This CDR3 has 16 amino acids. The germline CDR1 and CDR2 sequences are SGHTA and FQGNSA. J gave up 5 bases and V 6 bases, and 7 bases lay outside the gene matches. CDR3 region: CASRGQGMGHNSPLHF. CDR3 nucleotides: TGTGCCAGCAGGGGACAGGGGATGGGGCATAATTCACCCCTCCACTTT.

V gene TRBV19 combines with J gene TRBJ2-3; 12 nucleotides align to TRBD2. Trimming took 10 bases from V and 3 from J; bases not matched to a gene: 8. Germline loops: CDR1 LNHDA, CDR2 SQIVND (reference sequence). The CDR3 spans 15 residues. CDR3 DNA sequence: TGTGCCACCTTATCTAGCGGGGGGGCGACAGATACGCAGTATTTT. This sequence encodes CATLSSGGATDTQYF. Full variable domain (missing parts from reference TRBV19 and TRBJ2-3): DGGITQSPKYLFRKEGQNVTLSCEQNLNHDAMYWYRQDPGQGLRLIYYSQIVNDFQKGDIAEGYSVSREKKESFPLTVTSAQKNPTAFYLCATLSSGGATDTQYFGPGTRLTVL.

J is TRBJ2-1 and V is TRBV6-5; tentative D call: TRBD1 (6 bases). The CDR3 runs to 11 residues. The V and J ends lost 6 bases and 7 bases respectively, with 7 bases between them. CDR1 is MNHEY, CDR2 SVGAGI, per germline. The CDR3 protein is CASRGANEQFF. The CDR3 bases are TGTGCCAGCAGGGGGGCGAATGAGCAGTTCTTC.

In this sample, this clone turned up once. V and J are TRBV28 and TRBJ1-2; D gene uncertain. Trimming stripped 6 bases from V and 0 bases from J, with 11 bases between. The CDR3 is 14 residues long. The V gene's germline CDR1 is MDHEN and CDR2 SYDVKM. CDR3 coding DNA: TGTGCCAGCAGGTCGGGGTTGGCTAACTATGGCTACACCTTC. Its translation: CASRSGLANYGYTF.

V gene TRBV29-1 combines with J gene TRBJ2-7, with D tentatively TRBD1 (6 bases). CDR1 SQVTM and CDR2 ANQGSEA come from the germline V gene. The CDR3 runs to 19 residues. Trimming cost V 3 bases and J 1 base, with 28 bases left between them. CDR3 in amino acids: CSVDFSEFLTRDISYEQYV. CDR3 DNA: TGCAGCGTTGACTTCTCGGAATTCCTCACCCGGGACATATCCTACGAGCAGTACGTC.

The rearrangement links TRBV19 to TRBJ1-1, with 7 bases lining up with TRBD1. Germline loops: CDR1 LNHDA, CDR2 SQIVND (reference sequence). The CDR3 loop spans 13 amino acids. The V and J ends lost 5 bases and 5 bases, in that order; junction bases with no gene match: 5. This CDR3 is CASSVTGRTEAFF. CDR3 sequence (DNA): TGTGCCAGTAGTGTGACAGGGCGGACTGAAGCTTTCTTT.

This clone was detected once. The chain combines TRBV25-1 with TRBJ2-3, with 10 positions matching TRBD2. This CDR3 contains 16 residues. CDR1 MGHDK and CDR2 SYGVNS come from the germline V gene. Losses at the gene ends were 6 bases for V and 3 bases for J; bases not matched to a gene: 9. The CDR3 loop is CASSEALAGPTDTQYF. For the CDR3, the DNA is TGTGCCAGCAGCGAGGCACTAGCGGGGCCTACAGATACGCAGTATTTT.

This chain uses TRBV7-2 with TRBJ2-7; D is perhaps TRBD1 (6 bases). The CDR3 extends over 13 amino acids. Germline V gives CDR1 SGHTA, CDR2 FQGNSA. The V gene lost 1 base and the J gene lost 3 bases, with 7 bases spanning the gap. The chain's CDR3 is CASSLGGGYEQYF. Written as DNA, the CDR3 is TGTGCCAGCAGCTTAGGAGGGGGCTACGAGCAGTACTTC.

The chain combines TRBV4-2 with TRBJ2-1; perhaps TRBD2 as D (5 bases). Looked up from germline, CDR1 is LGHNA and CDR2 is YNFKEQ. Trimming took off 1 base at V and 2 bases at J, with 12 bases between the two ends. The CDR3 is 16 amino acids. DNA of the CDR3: TGTGCCAGCAGCCAAGTCGGCGGGCTTACCTACAATGAGCAGTTCTTC. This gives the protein CASSQVGGLTYNEQFF.

The CDR3 nucleotides are TGTGCCAGCAGCGTCGATGCGGGGGGGCCAGATACGCAGTATTTT. Residues: CASSVDAGGPDTQYF. The chain couples TRBV9 to TRBJ2-3; TRBD2 agrees at 9 bases. This CDR3 region has 15 residues. J gave up 4 bases and V 2 bases, and 5 bases lay outside the gene matches. Germline-derived CDR1 and CDR2 are SGDLS and YYNGEE.

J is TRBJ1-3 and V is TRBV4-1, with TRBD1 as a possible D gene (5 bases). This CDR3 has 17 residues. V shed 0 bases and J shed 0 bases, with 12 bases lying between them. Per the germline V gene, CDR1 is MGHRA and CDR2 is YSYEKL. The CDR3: CASSQDEWTSSGNTIYF. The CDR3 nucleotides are TGCGCCAGCAGCCAAGATGAATGGACATCCTCTGGAAACACCATATATTTT.

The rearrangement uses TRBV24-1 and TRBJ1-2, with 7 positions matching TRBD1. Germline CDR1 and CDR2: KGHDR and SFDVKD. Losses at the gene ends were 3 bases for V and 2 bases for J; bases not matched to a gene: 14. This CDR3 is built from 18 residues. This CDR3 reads CATSDTLPRQGENYGYTF. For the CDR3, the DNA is TGTGCCACCAGTGATACCCTGCCAAGACAGGGAGAGAACTATGGCTACACCTTC.

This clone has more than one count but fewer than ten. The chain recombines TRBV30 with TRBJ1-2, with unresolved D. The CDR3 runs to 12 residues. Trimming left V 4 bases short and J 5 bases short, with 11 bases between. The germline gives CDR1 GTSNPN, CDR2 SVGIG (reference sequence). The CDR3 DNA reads TGTGCCTGGAATCGCCCAGGATATGGCTACACCTTC. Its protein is CAWNRPGYGYTF.

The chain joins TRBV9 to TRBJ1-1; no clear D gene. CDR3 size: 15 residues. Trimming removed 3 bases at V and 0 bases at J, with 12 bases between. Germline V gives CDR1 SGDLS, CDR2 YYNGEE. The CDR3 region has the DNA TGTGCCAGCAGCGAGGGAGGGCCCATGAACACTGAAGCTTTCTTT. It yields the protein CASSEGGPMNTEAFF.

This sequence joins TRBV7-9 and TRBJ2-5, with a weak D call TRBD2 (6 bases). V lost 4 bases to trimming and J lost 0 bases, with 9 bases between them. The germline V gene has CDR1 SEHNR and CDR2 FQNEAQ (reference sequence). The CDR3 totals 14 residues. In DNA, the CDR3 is TGTGCCAGCAGCTCGGGAGAGTACCAAGAGACCCAGTACTTC. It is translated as CASSSGEYQETQYF.

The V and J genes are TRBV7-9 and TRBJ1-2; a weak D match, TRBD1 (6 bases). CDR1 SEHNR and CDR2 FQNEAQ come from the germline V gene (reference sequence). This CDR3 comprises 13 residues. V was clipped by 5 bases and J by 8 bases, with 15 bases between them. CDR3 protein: CASSRTQGVGYTF. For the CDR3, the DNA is TGTGCCAGCAGCCGTACACAGGGTGTGGGCTACACCTTC. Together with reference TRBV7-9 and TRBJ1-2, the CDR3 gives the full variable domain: DTGVSQNPRHKITKRGQNVTFRCDPISEHNRLYWYRQTLGQGPEFLTYFQNEAQLEKSRLLSDRFSAERPKGSFSTLEIQRTEQGDSAMYLCASSRTQGVGYTFGSGTRLTVV.

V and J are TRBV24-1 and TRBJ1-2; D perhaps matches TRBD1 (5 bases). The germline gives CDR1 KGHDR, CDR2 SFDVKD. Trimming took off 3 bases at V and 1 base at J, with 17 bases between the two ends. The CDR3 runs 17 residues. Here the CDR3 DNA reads TGTGCCACCAGTGATCGCCGGGGGGACCAGAATAACTATGGCTACACCTTC. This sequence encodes CATSDRRGDQNNYGYTF.

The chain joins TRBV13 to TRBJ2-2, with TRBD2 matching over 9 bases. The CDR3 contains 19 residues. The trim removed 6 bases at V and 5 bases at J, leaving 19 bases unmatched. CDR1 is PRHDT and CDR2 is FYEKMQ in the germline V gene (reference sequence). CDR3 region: CASSSLLGAGGPGTGELFF. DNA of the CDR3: TGTGCCAGCAGTTCCCTATTGGGAGCGGGGGGCCCCGGTACCGGGGAGCTGTTTTTT.

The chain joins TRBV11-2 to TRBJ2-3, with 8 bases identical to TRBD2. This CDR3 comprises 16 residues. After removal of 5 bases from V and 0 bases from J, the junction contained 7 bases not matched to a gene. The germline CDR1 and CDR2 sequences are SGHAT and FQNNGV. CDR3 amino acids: CASSQGRGVSTDTQYF. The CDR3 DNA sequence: TGTGCCAGCAGCCAGGGGCGGGGGGTTAGCACAGATACGCAGTATTTT.

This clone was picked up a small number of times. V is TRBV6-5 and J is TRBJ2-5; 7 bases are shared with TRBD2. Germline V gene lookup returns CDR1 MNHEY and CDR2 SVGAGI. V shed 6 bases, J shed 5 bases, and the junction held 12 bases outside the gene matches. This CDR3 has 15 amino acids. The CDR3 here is CASSYGNTGRETQYF. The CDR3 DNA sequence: TGTGCCAGCAGCTACGGGAACACCGGGAGGGAGACCCAGTACTTC.